The entry below describes one T cell receptor (beta chain). Reverse transcribed after extraction, RNA yielded cDNA as the sequencing template. Sequenced by immunoSEQ multiplex PCR; TCRdb stores in-frame clones only, minus some. The sample consists of some 130,000 clones, about 49% of them appearing once. The source of the sample is a study of CD8+ T cells in alopecia areata. The CDR3 sequence is 17 residues long. Germline-derived CDR1 and CDR2 are LGHNA and YSLEER. V was pared by 0 bases and J by 5 bases, with 9 bases of the junction left unmatched. The TCR was taken from a human donor with alopecia areata. The sample in question was CD8+ T cells sorted from blood, obtained at week 0. This chain connects TRBV4-3 to TRBJ2-1, with 8 bases lining up with TRBD1. CDR3 bases: TGCGCCAGCAGCCAAGATCTGGGACAGGAGGGGAACAATGAGCAGTTCTTC. It encodes CASSQDLGQEGNNEQFF.